The 7 T cell receptor beta chains below all came from one sample that was sequenced in a study of T cell repertoires in cytomegalovirus infection. One entry per CDR3 protein, called by TCRdb with MiXCR from the reads. This sample has about 180,000 distinct CDR3 sequences, with about an eighth found just once. What was sequenced was PBMCs. The receptors were sampled from a human donor in good health (CMV status not recorded). Some clones in this sample may be carry-over from other donors' samples.

The rearrangement uses TRBV11-2 and TRBJ2-3, with no clear D. Germline V gives CDR1 SGHAT, CDR2 FQNNGV. V lost 4 bases, J lost 2 bases, and 7 bases lay in between. The CDR3 covers 13 residues. Written as DNA, the CDR3 is TGTGCCAGCAGCTCCCCATACACAGATACGCAGTATTTT. Translated: CASSSPYTDTQYF.

The table lists this clonotype with many counts. The chain recombines TRBV6-5 with TRBJ1-4; 8 bases fit TRBD1. Germline CDR1 reads MNHEY; CDR2 reads SVGAGI. With V trimmed by 3 bases and J by 6 bases, 6 bases remained unmatched. CDR3 length equals 15 residues. CDR3 coding DNA: TGTGCCAGCAGTTATGACAGGGGTGTCGATGAAAAACTGTTTTTT. Translated, it gives CASSYDRGVDEKLFF.

This clonotype was recorded many times. The chain joins TRBV25-1 to TRBJ2-3; no reliable D call. The CDR3 is 17 residues long. CDR1 and CDR2 from the germline V gene are MGHDK and SYGVNS. V shed 1 base and J shed 2 bases, with 16 bases lying between them. CDR3 sequence: CASSELKIWEVTDTQYF. For the CDR3, the DNA is TGTGCCAGCAGTGAATTAAAGATATGGGAAGTCACAGATACGCAGTATTTT.

Regarding this clonotype: One end of the junction does not line up with germline, which may come from a read error. The CDR3 region is CPSSGTSGMDTQYF. The CDR3 coding sequence is TGTCCCAGCAGCGGAACTAGCGGGATGGATACGCAGTATTTT. The chain uses TRBV11-3 and TRBJ2-3, with 10 bases that match TRBD2. This CDR3 region has 14 residues. CDR1 SGHNT and CDR2 YENEEA come from the germline V gene.

In this sample, this clonotype turned up a few times. This rearrangement joins TRBV7-3 to TRBJ2-2; 9 nucleotides align to TRBD2. The ends lost 5 bases at V and 7 bases at J; junction bases unmatched: 2. CDR1 SGHTA and CDR2 FQGTGA come from the germline V gene. The CDR3 contains 13 residues. CDR3 residues: CASSLSGSGELFF. CDR3 nucleotides: TGTGCCAGCAGCCTTAGCGGGAGCGGGGAGCTGTTTTTT.

V and J are TRBV5-6 and TRBJ1-6; no firm D call. Per germline, CDR1 SGHDT and CDR2 YYEEEE. V lost 4 bases and J lost 14, with 22 bases in between. The CDR3 is made up of 15 amino acids. The CDR3 region has the DNA TGTGCCAGCAGCCTGCCGGGGTTCACGGATTCGTCCCTCCACTTT. Translated: CASSLPGFTDSSLHF.

The chain joins TRBV5-5 to TRBJ2-3; D unresolved. The CDR3 length is 15 residues. V was clipped by 5 bases and J by 2 bases, with 15 bases between them. In germline, CDR1 is SGHKS, CDR2 YYEKEE (reference sequence). CDR3 in amino acids: CASRAPRMLTDTQYF. The CDR3 nucleotides are TGTGCCAGCAGAGCCCCTCGGATGCTCACAGATACGCAGTATTTT.